This T cell receptor (beta chain) is from a study of CD8 T cells in Susac syndrome. The wider study: At the time of blood draw, patients with Susac syndrome were therapy-naive, receiving corticosteroids, or receiving intravenous immunoglobulin alone.

The T cells that were sequenced for TCR beta were CD8+ and CD4+ cells from blood. The CDR3 has 16 residues. Germline V CDR1 and CDR2: SGHAT, FQNNGV. The V gene end was trimmed by 3 bases and the J gene end by 2 bases; junction bases not matched to a gene: 3. Random hexamers primed reverse transcription of about 0.45 to 1 ug RNA. TCRdb re-called the immunoSEQ multiplex PCR reads through MiXCR, storing one row per CDR3 protein. The sample lists 120,000 or so distinct CDR3 sequences; about 93% were seen once. Material: CD8+ T cells from PBMCs. The receptor's source is a human donor with Susac syndrome. This sequence joins TRBV11-2 and TRBJ2-3; 12 nucleotides match TRBD2. CDR3 sequence: CASSLTSGGTTDTQYF. The CDR3 DNA sequence: TGTGCCAGCAGCTTGACTAGCGGGGGTACCACAGATACGCAGTATTTT.